This T cell receptor (beta chain) comes out of a study of cytomegalovirus exposure and HLA in healthy donors. Study as a whole: Researchers previously reported finding some 110 million unique TCR beta sequences from around 200 million T cells. The Caucasian-associated ancestry cluster held more than 80% of around 380 genotyped donors. HLA-typed donors contributed around 82 million unique TCRs, which were held in an early data release.

In regard to this clone: The antigen is unknown.

This PCR relied on a set of 60 Vbeta primers and 13 Jbeta primers. Clones were sequenced by immunoSEQ multiplex PCR, and TCRdb holds only the in-frame ones, with some missing. The table lists some 240,000 clones, 78% of them singletons. The V end was cut by 8 bases, the J end by 5 bases, with 13 bases between. CDR3 length: 13 residues. Germline lookup yields CDR1 SNHLY and CDR2 FYNNEI. Study-wide findings and caveats: Reports indicate that TCR beta sequences accurately predicted the HLA-A and HLA-B alleles of most subjects.

The chain employs TRBV2 and TRBJ2-1; D perhaps matches TRBD2 (6 bases). The sequenced sample consisted of PBMCs. The receptor comes from a male donor in good health and CMV-seronegative. The CDR3 here is CASLWGGDNEQFF. CDR3 coding DNA: TGTGCCAGCCTATGGGGCGGGGACAATGAGCAGTTCTTC. The complete variable domain, with remaining parts taken from reference TRBV2 and TRBJ2-1, reads EPEVTQTPSHQVTQMGQEVILRCVPISNHLYFYWYRQILGQKVEFLVSFYNNEISEKSEIFDDQFSVERPDGSNFTLKIRSTKLEDSAMYFCASLWGGDNEQFFGPGTRLTVL.